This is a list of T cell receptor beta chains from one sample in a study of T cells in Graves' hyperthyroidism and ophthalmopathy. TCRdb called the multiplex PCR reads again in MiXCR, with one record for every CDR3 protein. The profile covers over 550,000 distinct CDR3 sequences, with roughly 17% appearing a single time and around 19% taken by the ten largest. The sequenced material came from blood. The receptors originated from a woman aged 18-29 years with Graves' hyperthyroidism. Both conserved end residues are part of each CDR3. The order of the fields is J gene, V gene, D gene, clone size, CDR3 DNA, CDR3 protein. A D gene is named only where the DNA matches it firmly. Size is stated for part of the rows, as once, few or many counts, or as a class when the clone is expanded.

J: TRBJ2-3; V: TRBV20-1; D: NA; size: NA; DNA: TGCAGTGCTAGGGTGGACCCGGCCGCAGATACGCAGTATTTT; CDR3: CSARVDPAADTQYF
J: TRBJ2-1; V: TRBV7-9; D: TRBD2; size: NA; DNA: TGTGCCAGCAGATTCCCGACTAGCGGGAGCGCCGATGAGCAGTTCTTC; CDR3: CASRFPTSGSADEQFF
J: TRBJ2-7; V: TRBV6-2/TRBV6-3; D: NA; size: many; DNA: TGTGCCAGCAGTTACTCGGACACCTACGAGCAGTACTTC; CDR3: CASSYSDTYEQYF
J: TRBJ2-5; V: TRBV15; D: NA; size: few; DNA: TGTGCCACCAGCAGAGATCGCAGCTCTCGACAAGAGACCCAGTACTTC; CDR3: CATSRDRSSRQETQYF
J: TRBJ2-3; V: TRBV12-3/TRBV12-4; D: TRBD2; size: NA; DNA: TGTGCCAGCAGTTTCTGGGGGGGAAGCACAGATACGCAGTATTTT; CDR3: CASSFWGGSTDTQYF
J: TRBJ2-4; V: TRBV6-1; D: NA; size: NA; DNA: TGTGCCACCCTCACGGGGGATTTTGGCATTCAGTACTTC; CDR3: CATLTGDFGIQYF
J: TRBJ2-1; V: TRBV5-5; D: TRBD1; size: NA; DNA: TGTGCCAGCACCCTAACCGGGACAGGGGACAATGAGCAGTTCTTC; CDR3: CASTLTGTGDNEQFF
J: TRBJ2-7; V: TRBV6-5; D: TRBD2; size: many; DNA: TGTGCCAGCAGTTACTCCGTCGGGACTAGCGGGGAGAGCTCCTACGAGCAGTACTTC; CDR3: CASSYSVGTSGESSYEQYF
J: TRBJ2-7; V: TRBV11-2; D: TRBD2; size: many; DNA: TGTGCCAGCAGCCCGCGTGGCAGCGGGGGGGCCTACGAGCAGTACTTC; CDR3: CASSPRGSGGAYEQYF
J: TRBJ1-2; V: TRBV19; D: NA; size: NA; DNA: TGTGCCAGTAGTATGCCCGGGAGGAACTATGGCTACACCTTC; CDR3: CASSMPGRNYGYTF
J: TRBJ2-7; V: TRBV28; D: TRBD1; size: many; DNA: TGTGCCACCTCGGTGCCCGGACAGGGGCCCTCCTACGAGCAGTACTTC; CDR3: CATSVPGQGPSYEQYF
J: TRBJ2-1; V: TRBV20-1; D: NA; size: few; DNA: TGCAGTGCTAATACCCTTACCTTTAGTTCTAGCCGCAAGGCGGAGCAGTTCTTC; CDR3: CSANTLTFSSSRKAEQFF
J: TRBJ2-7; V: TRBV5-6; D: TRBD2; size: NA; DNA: TGTGCCAGCAGCCGAGAGACCGGACTAGCTGACCACGAGCAGTACTTC; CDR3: CASSRETGLADHEQYF
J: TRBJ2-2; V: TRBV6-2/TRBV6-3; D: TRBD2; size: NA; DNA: TGTGCCAGCCGGCCGCGGGAGGAAACCGGGGAGCTGTTTTTT; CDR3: CASRPREETGELFF
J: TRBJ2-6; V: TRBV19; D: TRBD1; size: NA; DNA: TGTGCCAGTGGCCGGGACAGGGATTTCTCTGGGGCCAACGTCCTGACTTTC; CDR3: CASGRDRDFSGANVLTF
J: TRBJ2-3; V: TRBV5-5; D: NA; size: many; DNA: TGTGCCAGCCTCCGAAGAGGGGATACGCAGTATTTT; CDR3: CASLRRGDTQYF
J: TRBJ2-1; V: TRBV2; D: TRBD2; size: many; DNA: TGTGCCAGCAGGTGGGCTAGCGGTGCGTACAATGAGCAGTTCTTC; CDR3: CASRWASGAYNEQFF
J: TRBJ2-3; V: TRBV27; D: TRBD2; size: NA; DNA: TGTGCCAGCAGCTTCGGGGGTCCCTTAGCGGGAGTCTTTAGCACAGATACGCAGTATTTT; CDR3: CASSFGGPLAGVFSTDTQYF
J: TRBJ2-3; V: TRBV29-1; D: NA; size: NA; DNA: TGCAGCGTTTCTGCGGAAACAACAACAGATACGCAGTATTTT; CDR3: CSVSAETTTDTQYF
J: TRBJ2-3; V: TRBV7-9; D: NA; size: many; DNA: TGTGCCAGCAGCTTCTCTCTGAGCACAGATACGCAGTATTTT; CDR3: CASSFSLSTDTQYF
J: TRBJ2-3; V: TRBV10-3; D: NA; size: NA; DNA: TGTGCCATCAGTGAGTCCTTAGGGGCATCCACAGATACGCAGTATTTT; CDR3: CAISESLGASTDTQYF
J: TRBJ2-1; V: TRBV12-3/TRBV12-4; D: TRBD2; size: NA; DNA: TGTGCCAGCAGTTGGGTTAGGAGTGGACTAGCGGGAGACCCGAGGGGGGATGAGCAGTTCTTC; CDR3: CASSWVRSGLAGDPRGDEQFF
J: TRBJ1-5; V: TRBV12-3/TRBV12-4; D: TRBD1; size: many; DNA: TGTGCCAGCAGCCCTGGGGTCGGGACAGACAACAATCAGCCCCAGCATTTT; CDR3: CASSPGVGTDNNQPQHF
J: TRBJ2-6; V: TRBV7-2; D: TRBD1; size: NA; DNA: TGTGCCAGCCGGCAGGGGGCTGCTGGGGCCAACGTCCTGACTTTC; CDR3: CASRQGAAGANVLTF
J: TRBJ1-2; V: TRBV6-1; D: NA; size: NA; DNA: TGTGCCAGCAGTGAAGCGGAGGCAGGGAACGGCTACACCTTC; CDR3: CASSEAEAGNGYTF
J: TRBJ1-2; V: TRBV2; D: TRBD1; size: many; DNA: TGTGCCAGCACCATCAGGACAGGGGGTATCTATGGCTACACCTTC; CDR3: CASTIRTGGIYGYTF
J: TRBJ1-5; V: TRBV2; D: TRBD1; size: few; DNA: TGTGCCAGCAGGGAGGGACAGCGGCGAGAGGGGCCCCAGCATTTT; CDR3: CASREGQRREGPQHF
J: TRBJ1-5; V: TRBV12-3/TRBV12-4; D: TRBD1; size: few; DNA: TGTGCCAGCAGTTTAGGAGGGGGCGCGGGTCAGCCCCAGCATTTT; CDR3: CASSLGGGAGQPQHF
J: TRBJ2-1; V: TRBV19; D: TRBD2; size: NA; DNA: TGTGCCAGTAGTGCCCGACATAGCGGGGGGGACAATGAGCAGTTCTTC; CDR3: CASSARHSGGDNEQFF
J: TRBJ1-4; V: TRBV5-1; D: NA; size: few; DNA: TGCGCCAGCAGCTTGGCGGCACTCGCAACTAATGAAAAACTGTTTTTT; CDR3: CASSLAALATNEKLFF
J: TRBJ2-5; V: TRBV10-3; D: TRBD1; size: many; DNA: TGTGCCATCAGCGGTCGAGGGACAGGGGACCAAGAGACCCAGTACTTC; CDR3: CAISGRGTGDQETQYF
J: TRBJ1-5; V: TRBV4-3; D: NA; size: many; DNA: TGCGCCAGCAGCCAAGCGGGGGCCCAGCCCCAGCATTTT; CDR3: CASSQAGAQPQHF
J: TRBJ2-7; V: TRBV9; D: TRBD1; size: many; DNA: TGTGCCAGCAGCCGGACAGGAAGCTCCTACGAGCAGTACTTC; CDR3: CASSRTGSSYEQYF
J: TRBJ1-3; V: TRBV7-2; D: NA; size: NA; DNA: TGTGCCAGCAGCTTAGGCTGGATACACTCTGGAAACACCATATATTTT; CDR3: CASSLGWIHSGNTIYF
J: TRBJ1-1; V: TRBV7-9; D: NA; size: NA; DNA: TGTGCCAGCATGCGGGGGGGGAGCACTGAAGCTTTCTTT; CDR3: CASMRGGSTEAFF
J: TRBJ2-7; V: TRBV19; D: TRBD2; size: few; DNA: TGTGCCAGTAGTACGCTAGCGGGGTTGTACGAGCAGTACTTC; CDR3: CASSTLAGLYEQYF
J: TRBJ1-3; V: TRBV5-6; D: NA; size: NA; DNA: TGTGCCAGCAGCCTTCGCCGTTCTGGAAACACCATATATTTT; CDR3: CASSLRRSGNTIYF
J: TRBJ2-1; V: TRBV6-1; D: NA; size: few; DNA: TGTGCCAGCAGTGAAGCACATTGGAGGGACAGTCAGTTCTTC; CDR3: CASSEAHWRDSQFF
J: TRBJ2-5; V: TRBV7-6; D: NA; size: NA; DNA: TGTGCCAGCAGCTCCACAGGGAGCTGGTGGGAGACCCAGTACTTC; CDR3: CASSSTGSWWETQYF
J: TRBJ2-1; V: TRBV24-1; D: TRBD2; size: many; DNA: TGTGCCACCAGTGATACAGCGGGGGGGCCCTCCGATGAGCAGTTCTTC; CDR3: CATSDTAGGPSDEQFF
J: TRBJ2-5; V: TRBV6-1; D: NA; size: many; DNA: TGTGCCAGCAGTTTACTCTGGCGGGAGACCCAGTACTTC; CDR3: CASSLLWRETQYF
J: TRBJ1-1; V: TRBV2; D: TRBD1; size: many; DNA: TGTGCCAGTCAACAGGGGCCTAACACTGAAGCTTTCTTT; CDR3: CASQQGPNTEAFF
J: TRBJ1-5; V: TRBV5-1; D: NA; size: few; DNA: TGCGCCAGCAGCCGGGAGGGACATCAGCCCCAGCATTTT; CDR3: CASSREGHQPQHF
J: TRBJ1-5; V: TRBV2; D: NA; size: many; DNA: TGTGCCAGCAGTGACTTAGTAGGGATGAGCAATCAGCCCCAGCATTTT; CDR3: CASSDLVGMSNQPQHF
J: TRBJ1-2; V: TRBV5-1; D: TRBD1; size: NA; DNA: TGCGCCAGCAGCTTGGGAGGGGGCCACTATGGCTACACCTTC; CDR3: CASSLGGGHYGYTF
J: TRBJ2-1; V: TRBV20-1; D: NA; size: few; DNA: TGCAGTACTCAGGGGTACTCCTACAATGAGCAGTTCTTC; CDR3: CSTQGYSYNEQFF
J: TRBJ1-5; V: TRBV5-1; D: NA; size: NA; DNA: TGTGCCAGCAGTGATCCGGGCAGGTATCAGCCCCAGCATTTT; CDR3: CASSDPGRYQPQHF
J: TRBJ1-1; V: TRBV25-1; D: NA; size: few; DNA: TGTGCCAGCAGTGAAGACGGGACGGTGAACACTGAAGCTTTCTTT; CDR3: CASSEDGTVNTEAFF
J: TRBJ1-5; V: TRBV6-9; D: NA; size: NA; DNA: TGTGCCAGCAGTTACCTCCTCGGGACATTAGGCAATCAGCCCCAGCATTTT; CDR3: CASSYLLGTLGNQPQHF
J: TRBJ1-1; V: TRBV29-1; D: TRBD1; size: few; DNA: TGCAGCGCTAAGCCACAGGGGTCCACTGAAGCTTTCTTT; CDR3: CSAKPQGSTEAFF
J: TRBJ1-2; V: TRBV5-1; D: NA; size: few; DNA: TGCGCCAGCAGCTTCGACACTAACTATGGCTACACCTTC; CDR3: CASSFDTNYGYTF
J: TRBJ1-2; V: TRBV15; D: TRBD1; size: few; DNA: TGTGCCACCAGCAGAGACCGGACAGGCTATGGCTACACCTTC; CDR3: CATSRDRTGYGYTF
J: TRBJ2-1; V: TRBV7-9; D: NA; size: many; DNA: TGTGCCAGCAGCTTTCAGTATGAGCAGTTCTTC; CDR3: CASSFQYEQFF
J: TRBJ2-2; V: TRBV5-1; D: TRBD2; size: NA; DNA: TGCGCCAGCAGCTTGGGGACTAGCGGGAGTTTTCCCGGGGAGCTGTTTTTT; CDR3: CASSLGTSGSFPGELFF
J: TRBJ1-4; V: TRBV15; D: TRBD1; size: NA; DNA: TGTGCCACGTCCCCGGGACAGGGTAATGAAAAACTGTTTTTT; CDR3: CATSPGQGNEKLFF